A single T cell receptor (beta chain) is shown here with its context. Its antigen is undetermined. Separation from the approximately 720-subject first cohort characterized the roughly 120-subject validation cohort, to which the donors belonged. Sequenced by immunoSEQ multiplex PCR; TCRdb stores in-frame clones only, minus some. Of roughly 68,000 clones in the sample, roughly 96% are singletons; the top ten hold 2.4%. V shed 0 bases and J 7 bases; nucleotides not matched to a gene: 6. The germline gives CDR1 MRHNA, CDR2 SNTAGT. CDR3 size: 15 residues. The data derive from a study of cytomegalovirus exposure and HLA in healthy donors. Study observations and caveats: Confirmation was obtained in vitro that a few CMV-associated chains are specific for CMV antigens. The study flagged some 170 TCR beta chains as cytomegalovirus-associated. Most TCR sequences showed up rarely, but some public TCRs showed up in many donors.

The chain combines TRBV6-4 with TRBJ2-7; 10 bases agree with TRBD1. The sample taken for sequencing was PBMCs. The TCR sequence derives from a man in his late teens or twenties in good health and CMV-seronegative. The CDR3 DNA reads TGTGCCAGCAGTGACTCCCGACAGGGGGCGGGGGAGCAGTACTTC. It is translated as CASSDSRQGAGEQYF.